Shown below are 26 T cell receptor beta chains from a single sample sequenced in a study of cytomegalovirus exposure and HLA in healthy donors. PCR was performed using 60 Vbeta and 13 Jbeta primers. The method was immunoSEQ multiplex PCR; TCRdb's version includes in-frame clones alone and lacks a portion of them. Of roughly 150,000 clones in the sample, 60% to 80% were seen once. Sequenced input: PBMCs. These receptors came from a man between 18 and 35 years old in good health and CMV-seropositive.

This clone occurred once. CDR3 DNA sequence: TGCGCCAGCAGCCCCGGGACTAGCGGGAGGTCAGATACGCAGTATTTT. Protein sequence: CASSPGTSGRSDTQYF. This chain joins TRBV4-1 and TRBJ2-3, with TRBD2 identical over 15 bases. The germline gives CDR1 MGHRA, CDR2 YSYEKL. V shed 4 bases and J 4 bases; nucleotides not matched to a gene: 3. The CDR3 length is 16 residues.

CDR3 residues: CASSRTGYPYGYTF. The CDR3 bases are TGTGCCAGCAGTCGGACAGGGTACCCTTATGGCTACACCTTC. The chain has TRBV6-5 and TRBJ1-2, with TRBD1 identical over 8 bases. The CDR3 spans 14 residues. V was clipped by 5 bases and J by 5 bases; unmatched bases: 7. Looked up from germline, CDR1 is MNHEY and CDR2 is SVGAGI.

The rearrangement links TRBV7-8 to TRBJ2-1, with 10 bases aligning to TRBD2. V dropped 3 bases and J dropped 6; count of bases not matched to a gene: 5. Germline values: CDR1 SGHVS, CDR2 FQNEAQ. The CDR3 consists of 15 residues. The CDR3 coding sequence is TGTGCCAGCAGCTTCCTAGCGGGAGCCATCAATGAGCAGTTCTTC. Amino acids: CASSFLAGAINEQFF.

With respect to this clone: Different DNA sequences within this sample yield the same CDR3. This chain joins TRBV27 and TRBJ2-1, with 13 bases lining up with TRBD2. With V trimmed by 3 bases and J by 7 bases, 0 bases remained unmatched. The V gene's germline CDR1 is MNHEY and CDR2 SMNVEV (reference sequence). The CDR3 has 14 amino acids. The CDR3 nucleotides are TGTGCCAGCAGTTTGGGACTAGCGGGGAATGAGCAGTTCTTC. This translates into CASSLGLAGNEQFF.

J is TRBJ1-2 and V is TRBV2; D might be TRBD1 (5 bases). CDR3 length: 12 residues. The germline CDR1 and CDR2 sequences are SNHLY and FYNNEI. V gave up 3 bases and J gave up 7 bases, with 9 bases separating them. The CDR3 region has the DNA TGTGCCAGCAGTGATTTCCAGGGTGGCTACACCTTC. It encodes CASSDFQGGYTF.

V gene TRBV29-1 combines with J gene TRBJ2-2, with 8 bases aligning to TRBD2. The CDR3 spans 15 residues. CDR1 is SQVTM, CDR2 ANQGSEA, per germline. Germline trimming cut 6 bases from V and 4 bases from J; bases unmatched to any gene: 10. The CDR3 loop reads CSVFRGGAGTGELFF. As DNA, the CDR3 is TGCAGCGTCTTCCGGGGGGGCGCGGGCACCGGGGAGCTGTTTTTT.

The V call is TRBV27, the J call TRBJ2-4, with 10 bases matching TRBD2. V was clipped by 6 bases and J by 7 bases; unmatched bases: 6. Germline CDR1 is MNHEY and CDR2 is SMNVEV (reference sequence). CDR3 length: 14 residues. As DNA, the CDR3 is TGTGCCAGCAGCGGGCTAGCGGGAGAGAACATTCAGTACTTC. Translation: CASSGLAGENIQYF.

The sample holds a few counts of this clone. V usage is TRBV6-5 and J usage is TRBJ2-7, with TRBD1 identical over 8 bases. Germline CDR1 is MNHEY and CDR2 is SVGAGI. Trimming cost V 8 bases and J 1 base; bases outside gene matches: 10. CDR3 size: 15 residues. Here the CDR3 reads CASHETGTGSYEQYF. In DNA, the CDR3 is TGTGCCAGCCATGAAACCGGGACAGGATCCTACGAGCAGTACTTC.

The chain links TRBV5-1 to TRBJ2-7; tentative D call: TRBD1 (6 bases). Trimming removed 4 bases at V and 6 bases at J, with 11 bases between. Germline CDR1 SGHRS, CDR2 YFSETQ. The length of the CDR3 is 12 residues. The CDR3 sequence is CASSLSQGEQYF. CDR3 coding DNA: TGCGCCAGCAGCCTATCACAGGGCGAGCAGTACTTC. Full variable domain (outside the CDR3, taken from reference TRBV5-1 and TRBJ2-7): KAGVTQTPRYLIKTRGQQVTLSCSPISGHRSVSWYQQTPGQGLQFLFEYFSETQRNKGNFPGRFSGRQFSNSRSEMNVSTLELGDSALYLCASSLSQGEQYFGPGTRLTVT.

This clone was picked up one time. CDR3 amino acids: CAGTGIGANVLTF. The CDR3 DNA follows: TGTGCCGGAACAGGGATCGGGGCCAACGTCCTGACTTTC. This chain joins TRBV21-1 and TRBJ2-6; TRBD1 was called by the table and not checked on the DNA. TRBV21-1 is a pseudogene locus. The CDR3 runs 13 residues.

The genes are TRBV19 and TRBJ2-5; TRBD1 matches 11 bases. Germline lookup yields CDR1 LNHDA and CDR2 SQIVND (reference sequence). V lost 3 bases and J lost 5; bases outside the gene matches: 2. CDR3 length: 14 residues. CDR3 region: CASSIGQGAETQYF. Written as DNA, the CDR3 is TGTGCCAGTAGTATCGGACAGGGGGCCGAGACCCAGTACTTC. The full variable domain, its missing parts supplied by reference TRBV19 and TRBJ2-5, is DGGITQSPKYLFRKEGQNVTLSCEQNLNHDAMYWYRQDPGQGLRLIYYSQIVNDFQKGDIAEGYSVSREKKESFPLTVTSAQKNPTAFYLCASSIGQGAETQYFGPGTRLLVL.

The chain couples TRBV5-1 to TRBJ2-1; 9 bases map to TRBD2. The CDR3 totals 14 residues. Germline trimming cut 4 bases from V and 4 bases from J; bases unmatched to any gene: 3. Germline CDR1 is SGHRS and CDR2 is YFSETQ. The CDR3 here is CASSVSGGYNEQFF. CDR3 nucleotides: TGCGCCAGCAGCGTCAGCGGGGGGTACAATGAGCAGTTCTTC.

The chain has TRBV7-3 and TRBJ1-2, with D maybe TRBD1 (5 bases). Germline loops: CDR1 SGHTA, CDR2 FQGTGA. Trimming pared 6 bases from V and 2 bases from J, leaving 10 bases between. The CDR3 covers 13 residues. CDR3 DNA sequence: TGTGCCAGCAGTCGTGGGGGGAACTATGGCTACACCTTC. This encodes CASSRGGNYGYTF.

This clone has just a few counts. The chain combines TRBV7-2 with TRBJ2-7; TRBD2 is a possible D gene (5 bases). CDR1 is SGHTA, CDR2 FQGNSA, per germline. V was clipped by 5 bases and J by 0 bases, with 20 bases between them. CDR3 length: 17 amino acids. DNA for the CDR3: TGTGCCAGCAGCCAAAAACGGCTAGGGCGGGCCTCCTACGAGCAGTACTTC. Translation: CASSQKRLGRASYEQYF.

In this sample, this clone turned up a few times. This rearrangement joins TRBV28 to TRBJ1-1; weak D call: TRBD1 (5 bases). V lost 4 bases and J lost 0, with 9 bases in between. CDR1 MDHEN and CDR2 SYDVKM come from the germline V gene. This CDR3 spans 14 amino acids. The CDR3 region has the DNA TGTGCCAGCAGTTCCTCGACAGTGAACACTGAAGCTTTCTTT. Its protein product is CASSSSTVNTEAFF.

V usage is TRBV25-1 and J usage is TRBJ1-5, with TRBD1 matching over 7 bases. Germline V CDR1 and CDR2: MGHDK, SYGVNS. Trimming cost V 5 bases and J 5 bases; bases outside gene matches: 3. This CDR3 has 13 amino acids. The CDR3 DNA sequence: TGTGCCAGCAGTCTTCAGGGGGATCAGCCCCAGCATTTT. It yields the protein CASSLQGDQPQHF.

The chain recombines TRBV28 with TRBJ2-7, with 7 bases identical to TRBD1. The germline CDR1 and CDR2 sequences are MDHEN and SYDVKM. This CDR3 comprises 16 residues. The ends lost 5 bases at V and 3 bases at J; junction bases unmatched: 13. The CDR3 reads CASSLHLGQLNYEQYF. The CDR3 DNA sequence: TGTGCCAGCAGTCTCCATCTGGGACAGTTAAACTACGAGCAGTACTTC.

This clone was found once. The J gene is TRBJ2-1, the V gene TRBV2; 7 bases agree with TRBD2. J gave up 4 bases and V 4 bases, and 13 bases lay outside the gene matches. The CDR3 has 17 amino acids. CDR1 SNHLY and CDR2 FYNNEI come from the germline V gene. The CDR3 region is CASSARTSSVSYNEQFF. The CDR3 DNA sequence: TGTGCCAGCAGTGCCCGGACTAGTTCTGTTAGTTACAATGAGCAGTTCTTC.

The V call is TRBV28, the J call TRBJ2-1; D might be TRBD2 (6 bases). The V and J ends lost 8 bases and 6 bases respectively, with 20 bases between them. Germline V gene sequence: CDR1 MDHEN, CDR2 SYDVKM. CDR3 length: 15 residues. The CDR3 DNA reads as TGTGCCAGCGGACAATTAGCGGCCCCCTCCAATGAGCAGTTCTTC. Protein: CASGQLAAPSNEQFF.

This clone was recorded once. The V call is TRBV7-8, the J call TRBJ2-7, with 11 bases matching TRBD1. J was trimmed by 6 bases and V by 2 bases; bases with no gene match: 9. The length of the CDR3 is 16 residues. Germline assignment: CDR1 SGHVS and CDR2 FQNEAQ. The chain's CDR3 is CASSLIGQGARSEQYF. In nucleotides, the CDR3 is TGTGCCAGCAGCTTAATCGGACAGGGGGCGCGAAGCGAGCAGTACTTC.

This clone has just a few counts. This chain joins TRBV28 and TRBJ1-1; TRBD1 matches at 7 bases. Unmatched junction bases numbered 4, after V lost 5 bases and J lost 1 base. This CDR3 has 14 residues. Germline V gene sequence: CDR1 MDHEN, CDR2 SYDVKM. CDR3 loop: CASSNRGANTEAFF. The CDR3 bases are TGTGCCAGCAGTAACAGGGGAGCGAACACTGAAGCTTTCTTT.

The chain combines TRBV9 with TRBJ2-3, with D maybe TRBD2 (5 bases). V dropped 0 bases and J dropped 4 bases, with 15 bases sitting between them. The CDR3 is 16 residues long. Germline-derived CDR1 and CDR2 are SGDLS and YYNGEE. DNA for the CDR3: TGTGCCAGCAGCGTAGAGAGTGGGAGCGGCGCAGATACGCAGTATTTT. This encodes CASSVESGSGADTQYF.

The chain has TRBV30 and TRBJ2-1; 7 bases align to TRBD1. Per the germline V gene, CDR1 is GTSNPN and CDR2 is SVGIG (reference sequence). V shed 8 bases, J shed 7 bases, and the junction held 5 bases outside the gene matches. This CDR3 has 11 amino acids. The CDR3 spells CARDRENEQFF. The CDR3 DNA sequence: TGTGCCAGAGACAGGGAAAATGAGCAGTTCTTC. Based on the CDR3 plus reference TRBV30 and TRBJ2-1, the full variable domain is SQTIHQWPATLVQPVGSPLSLECTVEGTSNPNLYWYRQAAGRGLQLLFYSVGIGQISSEVPQNLSASRPQDRQFILSSKKLLLSDSGFYLCARDRENEQFFGPGTRLTVL.

This clone was recorded once. CDR3 in amino acids: CASSASGTGAGGEKLFF. The CDR3 DNA is TGTGCCAGCAGTGCCTCCGGGACAGGGGCTGGGGGTGAAAAACTGTTTTTT. The rearrangement links TRBV6-1 to TRBJ1-4, with TRBD1 matching over 10 bases. Germline trimming cut 4 bases from V and 7 bases from J; bases unmatched to any gene: 12. The CDR3 has 17 amino acids. From germline, CDR1 is MNHNS and CDR2 SASEGT.

The gene calls are TRBV6-1 and TRBJ1-1; no firm D call. This CDR3 is 16 amino acids long. CDR1 is MNHNS, CDR2 SASEGT, per germline. V gave up 0 bases and J gave up 2 bases, with 13 bases separating them. The chain's CDR3 is CASSEALRVINTEAFF. The CDR3 DNA sequence: TGTGCCAGCAGTGAAGCGCTTCGGGTAATAAACACTGAAGCTTTCTTT.

The chain combines TRBV2 with TRBJ2-3, with TRBD2 matching 8 bases. V trimming: 6 bases; J trimming: 1 base; junction bases outside the gene matches: 15. Germline V lookup: CDR1 SNHLY, CDR2 FYNNEI. There are 18 residues in the CDR3. Here the CDR3 DNA reads TGTGCCAGCAGCTTCAGGCCCCCTCTAGCGGGTGGCACAGATACGCAGTATTTT. Its protein is CASSFRPPLAGGTDTQYF.